The table lists the clone carrying this TCR beta chain with a few counts. Its antigen is not identified. The immunoSEQ assay was v3. Clones were read by immunoSEQ multiplex PCR, and TCRdb kept only the in-frame ones, dropping some. This sample carries around 6,000 clones, 64% of them seen once, and the ten largest clones take under 7.5%. These data belong to a study of TIL therapy for anti-PD-1-resistant metastatic lung cancer. Study summary: Half of patients were current or former smokers.

The study, taken as a whole, reports: Many TIL product clones were absent from baseline tumor, suggesting clonal contraction. Treatment-naive, never-smoker and oncogene-addicted patients were overrepresented in this highly selected cohort. Compared with baseline intratumoral T cells, expanded TIL cultures were more clonal and less diverse (around 6% vs 30%).

As to time point: pre-treatment sample, taken before nivolumab and TIL therapy. Most excised metastases sampled were pleural nodules or supraclavicular lymph nodes. This TCR came from a person between 25 and 80 years old with non-small cell lung cancer. The material sequenced was tumor tissue, taken at baseline.

Here the CDR3 DNA reads TGTGCCAGCAGTAATGAGGACGGAGGCAATTCACCCCTCCACTTT. This translates into CASSNEDGGNSPLHF. The chain combines TRBV6-5 with TRBJ1-6; no definite D call. Germline loops: CDR1 MNHEY, CDR2 SVGAGI. The length of the CDR3 is 15 residues. The ends were cut back, 5 bases at V and 7 bases at J, with 15 bases in the middle.